This entry is about one T cell receptor (beta chain). Its antigen is currently unknown. Germline-derived CDR1 and CDR2 are SGHDT and YYEEEE. This CDR3 comprises 15 residues. Deletions cut 4 bases from V and 0 bases from J, with 11 bases between. Patients were ruled out by autoimmune disease history or systemic immunosuppression. Measured with immunoSEQ multiplex PCR; TCRdb has only the in-frame clones, and not every one. Of more than 65,000 clones in the sample, just under 85% were seen once. This record comes from a study of OX40 agonist ivuxolimab in advanced cancers. Study-level results: The study found that CD8+ T cells averaged more expanded clones than CD4+.

The TCR comes from an adult with an advanced solid tumor such as melanoma, head and neck, liver or kidney cancer. Sequenced here: CD4+ or CD8+ T cells sorted from blood, sampled in a trial of the OX40 agonist ivuxolimab. The genes are TRBV5-6 and TRBJ2-1, with D unclear. The DNA of the CDR3 is TGTGCCAGCAGCATGGTGGGTAGCTCCTACAATGAGCAGTTCTTC. Translated, it gives CASSMVGSSYNEQFF. Full variable domain (outside the CDR3, taken from reference TRBV5-6 and TRBJ2-1): DAGVTQSPTHLIKTRGQQVTLRCSPKSGHDTVSWYQQALGQGPQFIFQYYEEEERQRGNFPDRFSGHQFPNYSSELNVNALLLGDSALYLCASSMVGSSYNEQFFGPGTRLTVL.